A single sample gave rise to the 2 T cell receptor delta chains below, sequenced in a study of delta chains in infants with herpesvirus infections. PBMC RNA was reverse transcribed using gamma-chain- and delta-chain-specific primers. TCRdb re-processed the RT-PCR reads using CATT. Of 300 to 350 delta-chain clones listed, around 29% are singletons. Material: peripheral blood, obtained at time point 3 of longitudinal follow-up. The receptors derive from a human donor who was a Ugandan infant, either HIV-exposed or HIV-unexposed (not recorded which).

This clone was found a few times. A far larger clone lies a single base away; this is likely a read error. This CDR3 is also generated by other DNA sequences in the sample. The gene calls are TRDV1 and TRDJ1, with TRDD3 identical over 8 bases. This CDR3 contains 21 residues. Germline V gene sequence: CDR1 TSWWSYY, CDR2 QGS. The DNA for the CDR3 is TGTGCTCTTGGGGAATCAGTTGGGTCCTTACTGGGGGCCGCGTACACTGATAAACTCATCTTT. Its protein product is CALGESVGSLLGAAYTDKLIF.

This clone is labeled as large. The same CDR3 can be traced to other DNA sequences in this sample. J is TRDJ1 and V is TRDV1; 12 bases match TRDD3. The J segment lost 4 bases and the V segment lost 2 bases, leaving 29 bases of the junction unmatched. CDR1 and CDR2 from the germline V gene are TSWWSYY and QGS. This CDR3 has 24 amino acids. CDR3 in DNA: TGTGCTCTTGGGGAAATTCGGCGAAAGAGACGGAGGACTACTGGGGGATACCGGAGCGATAAACTCATCTTT. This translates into CALGEIRRKRRRTTGGYRSDKLIF.